These 27 T cell receptor beta chains were sequenced from one sample in a study of T cell clusters in autoimmune cytopenias (dated by TCRdb to 2018 to 2020). Each sample's TRB amplification started from about 250 ng of peripheral blood genomic DNA, which corresponds to approximately 37,500 genome equivalents. The reads were generated on an Illumina MiSeq. Multiplex PCR with a touch-down protocol amplified TRB rearrangements, with the TRB-A and TRB-B primer pools combined in a single tube. Following reprocessing of the reads by TCRdb, the data hold one row per CDR3 protein sequence and no DNA is available. This sample's table lists about 9,500 distinct CDR3 sequences. Of the sample, about 9.2% falls within the top ten clones. Sample: peripheral blood. These receptors all stem from a human donor with an autoimmune cytopenia or autoimmune hepatitis (not recorded which).

According to its frequency, this clonotype is medium-sized. This chain connects TRBV5-4 to TRBJ2-2; without DNA, the TCRdb call of TRBD1 cannot be checked. Germline values: CDR1 SGHNT, CDR2 YYREEE (reference sequence). This CDR3 contains 15 residues. CDR3 sequence reads: CASSLEQGFAGELFF.

This clonotype ranks as medium-sized (0.01 to 0.1%) in terms of frequency. The chain has TRBV7-6 and TRBJ1-3. The CDR3 contains 14 residues. Germline CDR1 SGHVS, CDR2 FNYEAQ. CDR3: CASSFYTSGNTIYF.

This clonotype registers medium-sized by frequency. The chain is built from TRBV19 and TRBJ1-2. The germline gives CDR1 LNHDA, CDR2 SQIVND (reference sequence). This CDR3 spans 13 amino acids. CDR3 sequence: CASSILGGGGYTF. The entire variable domain, with the rest obtained from reference TRBV19 and TRBJ1-2, is as follows: DGGITQSPKYLFRKEGQNVTLSCEQNLNHDAMYWYRQDPGQGLRLIYYSQIVNDFQKGDIAEGYSVSREKKESFPLTVTSAQKNPTAFYLCASSILGGGGYTFGSGTRLTVV.

This sequence joins TRBV6-2 or TRBV6-3 and TRBJ2-1; TCRdb proposes TRBD2, but this gene call is untestable without DNA. Germline-derived CDR1 and CDR2 are MNHEY and SVGEGT. The CDR3 totals 15 residues. CDR3 protein: CASSPAGTRFHEQFF.

V and J are TRBV27 and TRBJ2-7; TCRdb gives TRBD2 as the D gene, but with no DNA this cannot be confirmed. The germline V gene encodes CDR1 MNHEY and CDR2 SMNVEV (reference sequence). This CDR3 region has 16 residues. CDR3 amino acids: CASSLLFSGGPYEQYF.

This clonotype is medium-sized (0.01 to 0.1%) by frequency. J is TRBJ2-1 and V is TRBV27. Germline loops: CDR1 MNHEY, CDR2 SMNVEV (reference sequence). CDR3 length: 16 amino acids. The CDR3 loop reads CASSSDNRQPYNEQFF.

This chain joins TRBV6-6 and TRBJ2-1; TCRdb returns TRBD1, unconfirmable since there is no DNA. Germline CDR1 MNHNY, CDR2 SVGAGI (reference sequence). This CDR3 is 15 amino acids long. CDR3 protein: CASSYVSWGGNEQFF.

J is TRBJ2-1 and V is TRBV5-8; TCRdb designates TRBD2, a call that cannot be tested without DNA. The germline CDR1 and CDR2 sequences are SGHTS and YDEGEE. CDR3 length equals 18 residues. The CDR3 reads CASSLGLAGGGSYNEQFF.

The chain combines TRBV14 with TRBJ2-5; with no DNA, the TCRdb D assignment of TRBD2 cannot be verified. Germline CDR1 SGHDN, CDR2 FVKESK. There are 16 residues in the CDR3. The CDR3: CASSFWTSGKQETQYF.

The genes are TRBV6-1 and TRBJ2-1; TCRdb returns TRBD2, unconfirmable since there is no DNA. The CDR3 covers 14 residues. Germline assignment: CDR1 MNHNS and CDR2 SASEGT. The CDR3 is CASSELASYNEQFF.

According to its frequency, this clonotype is medium-sized (0.01 to 0.1%). The chain uses TRBV5-4 and TRBJ2-2. Germline V gene sequence: CDR1 SGHNT, CDR2 YYREEE (reference sequence). The CDR3 spans 16 residues. This CDR3 is CASSRKTGLETGELFF.

The chain is built from TRBV12-3 or TRBV12-4 and TRBJ1-2. CDR3 length: 11 residues. The CDR3 is CASSLDGGYTF.

V gene TRBV20-1 combines with J gene TRBJ2-7; the TCRdb call, TRBD1, lacks DNA for checking. Germline CDR1 DFQATT, CDR2 SNEGSKA (reference sequence). This CDR3 comprises 13 residues. CDR3 residues: CSASNRGRNEQYF.

Considering frequency, this clonotype is medium-sized. V usage is TRBV5-5 and J usage is TRBJ1-5; TCRdb names TRBD1, which stays unverified in the absence of DNA. CDR1 and CDR2 from the germline V gene are SGHKS and YYEKEE (reference sequence). The CDR3 has 17 amino acids. CDR3 protein: CASSPGTGAYSNQPQHF.

V gene TRBV28 combines with J gene TRBJ2-6; TCRdb's D call of TRBD1 is untestable without DNA. The CDR3 runs to 15 residues. Germline assignment: CDR1 MDHEN and CDR2 SYDVKM. CDR3 loop: CASSSGASGANVLTF.

By frequency, this clonotype registers medium-sized. The V gene is TRBV5-5, the J gene TRBJ1-5. This CDR3 is 12 amino acids long. Germline V gene data show CDR1 as SGHKS and CDR2 as YYEKEE (reference sequence). CDR3 loop: CASSPYDQPQHF.

This chain joins TRBV6-2 or TRBV6-3 and TRBJ1-3; TCRdb lists TRBD1, though no DNA is available to test this call. Germline V gene sequence: CDR1 MNHEY, CDR2 SVGEGT. The CDR3 is 16 residues long. The CDR3 is CASRPWDRMSGNTIYF.

By frequency, this clonotype is medium-sized. This CDR3 is CASRASGGQETQYF. The V call is TRBV12-3 or TRBV12-4, the J call TRBJ2-5; TCRdb lists TRBD2, though no DNA is available to test this call. The CDR3 covers 14 residues.

This clonotype registers medium-sized by frequency. V and J are TRBV29-1 and TRBJ1-1; TCRdb selects TRBD1, and the lack of DNA leaves this call unchecked. CDR1 SQVTM and CDR2 ANQGSEA come from the germline V gene. CDR3 length: 12 residues. This chain's CDR3 is CSVTGLNTEAFF.

This chain links TRBV7-9 with TRBJ1-3. Germline-derived CDR1 and CDR2 are SEHNR and FQNEAQ (reference sequence). This CDR3 has 15 amino acids. The CDR3 is CASSLVQGSGNTIYF.

The rearrangement joins TRBV28 to TRBJ1-5; the D call from TCRdb, TRBD1, cannot be confirmed without DNA. Germline loops: CDR1 MDHEN, CDR2 SYDVKM. The CDR3 extends over 14 amino acids. This CDR3 is CASSLIGGGQPQHF.

By frequency, this clonotype is medium-sized (0.01 to 0.1%). V usage is TRBV5-4 and J usage is TRBJ2-3. The length of the CDR3 is 14 residues. Germline V CDR1 and CDR2: SGHNT, YYREEE (reference sequence). This chain's CDR3 is CASSLALATDTQYF.

The chain employs TRBV12-3 or TRBV12-4 and TRBJ1-1. The CDR3 runs to 15 residues. The CDR3: CASSLSDLTNTEAFF.

This clonotype registers medium-sized by frequency. The V and J genes are TRBV6-5 and TRBJ1-3; TCRdb selects TRBD1, and the lack of DNA leaves this call unchecked. Germline V gene lookup returns CDR1 MNHEY and CDR2 SVGAGI. The CDR3 is 15 amino acids. This CDR3 is CASKGAAYSGNTIYF.

This clonotype is called medium-sized based on its frequency. The rearrangement uses TRBV5-1 and TRBJ2-2; there is no DNA to check the TCRdb D call of TRBD1. The germline V gene encodes CDR1 SGHRS and CDR2 YFSETQ. The CDR3 is made up of 13 amino acids. CDR3 loop: CASSFQGAGELFF.

According to its frequency, this clonotype is medium-sized (0.01 to 0.1%). The chain recombines TRBV6-6 with TRBJ2-1. Germline values: CDR1 MNHNY, CDR2 SVGAGI (reference sequence). The CDR3 is made up of 15 amino acids. The CDR3 sequence is CASSLGLISYNEQFF.

V gene TRBV18 combines with J gene TRBJ2-5; TCRdb returns TRBD1, unconfirmable since there is no DNA. The CDR3 sequence is 13 residues long. Per germline, CDR1 KGHSH and CDR2 LQKENI. CDR3 residues: CASSPGQEETQYF.